Listed below are T cell receptor beta chains from one sample, sequenced in a study of radiotherapy plus CTLA-4 blockade in lung cancer. Assay used: immunoSEQ multiplex PCR; TCRdb lists only in-frame clones, some missing. The sample holds tens of thousands of clones; approximately 76% are singletons and the top ten take roughly 11%. The sequenced sample was peripheral blood, obtained from a patient treated with radiotherapy plus ipilimumab. These receptors were taken from a human donor with non-small cell lung cancer who had stable disease on radiotherapy plus ipilimumab. CDR3s include the opening cysteine and the closing phenylalanine or tryptophan. A D gene is named only where the DNA matches it firmly. Part of the rows lack a size; the others show once, few, many or a class for expanded clones.

>TRBJ1-5|NA|13|TRBV10-3|NA
TGTGCCATCTCGACAGAGAGCAATCAGCCCCAGCATTTT
CAISTESNQPQHF
>TRBJ2-7|TRBD2|14|TRBV6-6|NA
TGTGCCAGCAGTCAACTAGCGGGGGACTACGAGCAGTACTTC
CASSQLAGDYEQYF
>TRBJ1-3|NA|16|TRBV5-1|NA
TGCGCCAGCAGCCCCGGACCGTCCCTCTCTGGAAACACCATATATTTT
CASSPGPSLSGNTIYF
>TRBJ1-4|NA|15|TRBV7-2|once
TGTGCCAGCAGCATACGGACAGCTCCTAATGAAAAACTGTTTTTT
CASSIRTAPNEKLFF
>TRBJ2-7|NA|17|TRBV12-5|NA
TGTGCTAGTGGGCCAACTAGGAGGGCGGAAAATTACTACGAGCAGTACTTC
CASGPTRRAENYYEQYF
>TRBJ1-5|NA|14|TRBV28|NA
TGTGCCACCCTGGGAGGGATTAGCAATCAGCCCCAGCATTTT
CATLGGISNQPQHF
>TRBJ1-1|TRBD1|12|TRBV27|NA
TGTGCCAGCAGTTCTTGGACAGGGGAGGCTTTCTTT
CASSSWTGEAFF
>TRBJ1-1|TRBD1|15|TRBV4-1|NA
TGCGCCAGCAGCCATGCCGGGACAGCGAACACTGAAGCTTTCTTT
CASSHAGTANTEAFF
>TRBJ1-1|TRBD1|15|TRBV10-1|NA
TGCGCCAGCAGTGTAAGGGGGACAGGGCGGACTGAAGCTTTCTTT
CASSVRGTGRTEAFF
>TRBJ1-6|NA|16|TRBV28|NA
TGTGCCAGCAGTTCTTCCGCTGCTGGTTATAATTCACCCCTCCACTTT
CASSSSAAGYNSPLHF
>TRBJ2-7|TRBD2|15|TRBV7-2|few
TGTGCCAGCAGCTCGCGTACTAGCGCGTCCTACGAGCAGTACTTC
CASSSRTSASYEQYF
>TRBJ1-6|NA|15|TRBV5-1|NA
TGCGCCAGCAGCTCCACCCTTCAGGAGGAATCACCCCTCCACTTT
CASSSTLQEESPLHF
>TRBJ1-1|NA|15|TRBV5-6|NA
TGTGCCAGCAGCTTGTCTCCGGGGTCGAACACTGAAGCTTTCTTT
CASSLSPGSNTEAFF
>TRBJ1-5|NA|11|TRBV28|NA
TGTGCCAGCAACTCAAATCAGCCCCAGCATTTT
CASNSNQPQHF
>TRBJ2-3|TRBD1|14|TRBV5-1|NA
TGCGCCAGCAGCCCGACAGGGGGGGCAGATACGCAGTATTTT
CASSPTGGADTQYF
>TRBJ1-4|NA|15|TRBV9|NA
TGTGCCAGCAGCATCGTAGGGTCAACTAATGAAAAACTGTTTTTT
CASSIVGSTNEKLFF
>TRBJ1-1|TRBD1|13|TRBV6-4|few
TGTGCCAAAGGGACAGGGGAGAAGTCTGAAGCTTTCTTT
CAKGTGEKSEAFF
>TRBJ1-2|NA|12|TRBV15|NA
TGTGCCACCAGCAGAGATGAGGGGGGCTACACCTTC
CATSRDEGGYTF
>TRBJ2-5|TRBD2|14|TRBV2|once
TGTGCCAGCGAAGCGGGGGGGCCTCAAGAGACCCAGTACTTC
CASEAGGPQETQYF
>TRBJ1-2|NA|14|TRBV28|NA
TGTGCCAGCAGCCCCGTGGCAGGGGCGAGGGGCTACACCTTC
CASSPVAGARGYTF
>TRBJ2-3|TRBD1|13|TRBV19|NA
TGTGCCAGTAGACAGGGGAGCACAGATACGCAGTATTTT
CASRQGSTDTQYF
>TRBJ1-5|NA|14|TRBV6-5|NA
TGTGCCAGCAGTTATGGGTCCAGCAATCAGCCCCAGCATTTT
CASSYGSSNQPQHF